This TCR beta chain was sequenced during a study of PD-1 blockade in classical Hodgkin lymphoma. Germline CDR1 and CDR2: MNHEY and SMNVEV (reference sequence). The CDR3 runs to 15 residues. Trimming at V came to 5 bases and at J to 0 bases, leaving 4 bases not matched to a gene. Clones were sequenced by immunoSEQ multiplex PCR, and TCRdb holds only the in-frame ones, with some missing. Of approximately 93,000 clones detected, roughly 78% appear once; the ten largest clones hold about 9%. Regarding time point: cycle 4 day 1 (C4D1), after more than five weeks of nivolumab. Each patient's relapse followed autologous stem cell transplantation, and brentuximab vedotin exposure varied. When best responses were assessed, they were complete response, partial response or progressive disease.

The origin of this receptor is a human donor with classical Hodgkin lymphoma. The specimen comprised peripheral blood mononuclear cells (PBMCs), sampled before the fourth cycle of nivolumab. The chain recombines TRBV27 with TRBJ2-7; 10 bases match TRBD2. Here the CDR3 DNA reads TGTGCCAGCAGTCAAACTAGCGGGGACTCCTACGAGCAGTACTTC. Protein product: CASSQTSGDSYEQYF.